This T cell receptor (beta chain) originates from a study of control samples from healthy donors and cancer patients. Germline V CDR1 and CDR2: SEHNR, FQNEAQ (reference sequence). The CDR3 spans 11 residues. V lost 6 bases and J lost 5; bases outside the gene matches: 1. Data came from immunoSEQ multiplex PCR; TCRdb stores just in-frame clones and leaves some out. The top ten hold roughly 0.7% of the sample, which has 150,000 to 200,000 clones, about 94% seen once. Sequencing was done on a sample of blood. V and J are TRBV7-9 and TRBJ2-7; 7 positions match TRBD2. This TCR came from a young woman in good health. This CDR3 reads CASRGTNEQYF. In nucleotides, the CDR3 is TGTGCCAGCAGAGGGACTAACGAGCAGTACTTC.